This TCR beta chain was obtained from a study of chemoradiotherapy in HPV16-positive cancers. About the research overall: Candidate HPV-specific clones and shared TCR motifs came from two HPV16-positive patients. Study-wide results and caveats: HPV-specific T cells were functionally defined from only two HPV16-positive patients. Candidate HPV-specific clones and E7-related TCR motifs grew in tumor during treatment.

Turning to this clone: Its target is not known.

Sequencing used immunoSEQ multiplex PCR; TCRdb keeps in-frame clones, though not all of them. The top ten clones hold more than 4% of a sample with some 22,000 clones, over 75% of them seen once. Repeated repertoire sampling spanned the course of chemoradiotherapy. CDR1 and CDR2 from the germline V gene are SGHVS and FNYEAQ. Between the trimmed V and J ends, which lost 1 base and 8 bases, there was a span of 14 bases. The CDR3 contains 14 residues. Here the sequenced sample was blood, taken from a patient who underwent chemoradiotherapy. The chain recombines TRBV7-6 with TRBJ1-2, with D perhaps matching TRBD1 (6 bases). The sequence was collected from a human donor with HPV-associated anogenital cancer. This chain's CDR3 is CASSLDSGDRGYTF. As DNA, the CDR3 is TGTGCCAGCAGCTTAGATTCAGGGGATCGGGGCTACACCTTC.